The 5 T cell receptor beta chains listed next were all sequenced from one sample in a study of blood T cell repertoires in COVID-19. Generated by immunoSEQ multiplex PCR, the TCRdb table keeps only in-frame clones and is missing some. Counted here are 240,000 or so clones, roughly 82% occurring once; the ten biggest clones make up approximately 2.1%. Input material: PBMCs or T cells enriched from blood (not recorded which). The source of these receptors is a woman aged 45 to 65 who had recovered from COVID-19.

J is TRBJ2-1 and V is TRBV4-3; 8 positions agree with TRBD2. The CDR3 spans 17 residues. Looked up from germline, CDR1 is LGHNA and CDR2 is YSLEER. Unmatched junction bases numbered 13, after V lost 0 bases and J lost 9 bases. The CDR3 reads CASSQDLQRGGLGEQFF. The CDR3 nucleotides are TGCGCCAGCAGCCAAGACCTCCAACGGGGGGGCCTCGGTGAGCAGTTCTTC.

This chain joins TRBV5-1 and TRBJ1-1; 10 bases align to TRBD1. The CDR3 extends over 14 amino acids. Looked up from germline, CDR1 is SGHRS and CDR2 is YFSETQ. J lost 3 bases, V lost 4 bases, and 3 bases had no gene match. This CDR3 is CASSMDRGDTEAFF. DNA of the CDR3: TGCGCCAGCAGCATGGACAGGGGGGACACTGAAGCTTTCTTT. The whole variable domain, remainder taken from reference TRBV5-1 and TRBJ1-1, is KAGVTQTPRYLIKTRGQQVTLSCSPISGHRSVSWYQQTPGQGLQFLFEYFSETQRNKGNFPGRFSGRQFSNSRSEMNVSTLELGDSALYLCASSMDRGDTEAFFGQGTRLTVV.

CDR3 bases: TGTGCCAGCAGCGGCCTGAGTGGGGCAAGGTTCTACGAGCAGTACTTC. This codes for CASSGLSGARFYEQYF. V gene TRBV27 combines with J gene TRBJ2-7; weak D call: TRBD1 (5 bases). The CDR3 loop spans 16 amino acids. V was pared by 6 bases and J by 3 bases, with 21 bases between. Germline CDR1 MNHEY, CDR2 SMNVEV (reference sequence).

The rearrangement joins TRBV2 to TRBJ1-3; a possible D gene is TRBD1 (6 bases). CDR1 and CDR2 (germline): SNHLY, FYNNEI. The CDR3 sequence is 15 residues long. Trimming took off 3 bases at V and 4 bases at J, with 13 bases between the two ends. In DNA, the CDR3 is TGTGCCAGCAGTGAGAACAGGGCCCCCGGAAACACCATATATTTT. It is translated as CASSENRAPGNTIYF.

The rearrangement links TRBV4-3 to TRBJ2-1, with TRBD2 matching over 7 bases. CDR1 and CDR2 (germline): LGHNA, YSLEER. CDR3 length equals 14 residues. V shed 2 bases, J shed 8 bases, and the junction held 6 bases outside the gene matches. The CDR3 here is CASSQPGGADEQFF. The CDR3 nucleotides read TGCGCCAGCAGCCAACCGGGAGGCGCTGATGAGCAGTTCTTC.